This entry is about one T cell receptor (beta chain). The RNA input was roughly 0.45 to 1 ug, and it was reverse transcribed with random hexamers. Amplification of TCR beta CDR3 by immunoSEQ multiplex PCR spanned 54 Vbeta and 13 Jbeta. TCRdb re-called the immunoSEQ multiplex PCR reads with MiXCR, one entry per CDR3 protein. The sample contains 170,000 or so distinct CDR3 sequences, roughly 95% of which appear only once. The data were taken from a study of CD8 T cells in Susac syndrome. Germline CDR1 is MNHEY and CDR2 is SVGEGT. The CDR3 spans 17 residues. The ends were cut back, 5 bases at V and 0 bases at J, with 17 bases in the middle.

This TCR came from a human donor with Susac syndrome. V gene TRBV6-2 or TRBV6-3 combines with J gene TRBJ2-1; no definite D call. The sequenced sample consisted of CD4+ T cells from PBMCs. The CDR3 is CASSRSLTESSYNEQFF. CDR3 DNA sequence: TGTGCCAGCAGTCGAAGCTTGACGGAGAGCTCCTACAATGAGCAGTTCTTC.